A single TCR beta chain is shown here with its context. No cognate antigen has been identified for it. Per-base qualities were not stored, and no clone one base away is much larger. To be included, a participant needed at least one PBMC sample from before ART initiation plus at least two post-ART samples. Treatment was received in the United States of America by all participants with HIV. Before DNA extraction, cryopreserved samples containing about 0.95-10 million PBMC were thawed and washed. At the time of the earliest PBMC sample, participants with HIV were aged between roughly 20 and 55 years. Per participant, PBMC samples came from 1-4 timepoints prior to ART initiation and 2-8 timepoints following ART initiation, for a median of 7 samples. For every participant, serial HIV viral load, CD4+ T-cell count, ART history and demographic data were obtained. Using a Qiagen kit on a QIAcube, genomic DNA was extracted from unsorted PBMC, with samples processed in batches of 12.

Sequencing of the TRB variable region was done with the immunoSEQ hsTCRB v3.0 assay at survey level resolution. TRB sequencing targeted a depth of about 35,000-55,000 T-cell genomes per sample. TRB libraries were pooled and sequenced on an Illumina MiSeq using a v3 150-cycle kit. Per the source publication's procedure: Repertoire analysis ran in R within a reproducible Nextflow workflow covering QC, data transformation and analysis. LymphoSeq2, an R package for AIRR-Seq data exploration, was used to implement custom analyses. A few samples that produced fewer than 5000 total TRB sequences were removed, so 200 or so HIV repertoires were analyzed. Of the roughly 180 retained HIV repertoires, approximately 60 were collected before and 120 to 130 after ART initiation. Repertoires were downsampled to 5000 TRB nucleotide sequences, and summary statistics were averaged over 100 downsampling iterations. TRB sequences were retained for analysis only if CDR3 regions of at least seven amino acids were present. Diversity was assessed using a clonality score derived from Shannon entropy and using the Gini coefficient. In the repertoire networks, any two of the top 5000 CDR3 amino acid sequences were connected whenever the two sequences differed by an edit distance of one. For TRB CDR3 amino acid sequences, GLIPH2 was used to predict antigen specificity groups and MHC restriction. To flag known associations with CMV, EBV, HIV or tissue antigens, CDR3 amino acid sequences were compared against VDJdb and McPAS-TCR. Pre-ART, post-ART and control groups were compared with Wilcoxon signed-rank tests and Holm-Bonferroni correction. The immuneACCESS repertoire file appears here via TCRdb, limited to in-frame rearrangements. These files lack a portion of the clones; in checked studies, under half of the deficit traces to unresolved V genes, and the cause of the others is not known. For V, J and clone size, that table is used; D and trimming come from the DNA. This sample has about 20,000 clones in its table, and 84% of those were observed once. Jointly, the top ten make up about 4.5% of the sample.

The sample comes from a study of long-term antiretroviral therapy in people with HIV (dated by TCRdb to the early 2020s). In the study overall: The earliest samples were collected roughly a decade before the 2015 WHO recommendation for immediate ART, at a time when ART was usually postponed until CD4 counts fell. A total of 150 to 200 cryopreserved PBMC samples were contributed to the cohort by 30 adults with confirmed HIV infection, with samples collected serially over a mean of roughly six years (range 1-12). Of the roughly 30 participants with HIV, approximately twelve were female. No cross-contamination during QIAcube processing was seen in test extractions of a monoclonal T-cell line run alongside around 30 polyclonal samples. This retrospective serial study examined whether starting ART and sustained HIV suppression were associated with changes in the composition and diversity of the TRB repertoire in peripheral blood.

Its CDR3 holds 13 amino acids, cysteine through phenylalanine. The entry retains the CDR3 DNA only, 39 bases that are in frame from base 1. The V and J ends are trimmed by 6 bases and 1 base, leaving 9 bases between them. The germline V gene sets CDR1 to MDHEN and CDR2 to SYDVKM. The study at large found these results: Unsorted PBMC were profiled instead of sorted CD4+ and CD8+ T cells because pre-ART samples had limited cell numbers. HIV repertoires had narrower CDR3 length ranges than controls, and the network structure suggested an antigen-experienced repertoire that shifted only slightly toward naive after ART. The samples span the years 2004 to 2017, and the ART regimens used at that time may not be as effective as current regimens. Since PBMC availability was limited, sequencing covered only the TCR beta chain, with no alpha chain pairing. Expanded TRB clones identified before ART initiation dominated the repertoire at all time points, although this dominance fluctuated and declined in many PLHIV after ART. ART initiation was associated with a significant increase in TRB diversity, but diversity stayed significantly below transplant donor controls even after long-term ART. Inferences about post-ART repertoire changes are limited because no data were available on ART adherence, viral resistance or therapy changes.

The source material was unsorted PBMCs, sampled almost 6 years after starting antiretroviral therapy. This chain is built from TRBV28 and TRBJ1-1; TRBD1 is a possible D gene, resting on 6 matching bases. This TCR came from a man aged 25 to 45 with HIV. The CDR3 sequence is CASSLTGNTEAFF. The DNA is as follows: TGTGCCAGCAGCCTGACAGGGAACACTGAAGCTTTCTTT.